This T cell receptor beta chain was sequenced during a study of STAT5B mutations in CD4+ large granular lymphocyte leukemia. For the study at large: Among healthy donors, a particular HLA allele went with more CDR3 'QG' motifs. Study-wide results and caveats: The CD4+ versus CD8+ T-LGLL clonality difference may reflect limited sample size. Main leukemic clonotypes were patient-specific, but about 26% appeared at low frequency elsewhere.

Data came from immunoSEQ multiplex PCR; TCRdb stores just in-frame clones and leaves some out. This repertoire shows approximately 32,000 clones, roughly 72% found once; its top ten account for roughly 2%. Of note for this clone: What it binds is not known.

The receptor's source is a human donor in good health. What was sequenced was CD4+ T cells from blood buffy coats.

This CDR3 reads CASSIQGNMVTNVLTF. DNA of the CDR3: TGTGCCAGTAGTATTCAGGGGAACATGGTTACCAACGTCCTGACTTTC. J is TRBJ2-6 and V is TRBV19, with D possibly being TRBD1 (6 bases). The CDR3 runs 16 residues. Germline CDR1 LNHDA, CDR2 SQIVND (reference sequence). V gave up 3 bases and J gave up 8 bases, with 17 bases separating them.